This TCR beta chain was documented in a study of cytomegalovirus exposure and HLA in healthy donors. The CDR3 extends over 18 amino acids. Germline V lookup: CDR1 SGDLS, CDR2 YYNGEE. Trimming cost V 0 bases and J 7 bases; bases outside gene matches: 17. This PCR relied on a set of 60 Vbeta primers and 13 Jbeta primers. Sequencing used immunoSEQ multiplex PCR; TCRdb keeps in-frame clones, though not all of them. The table has more than 90,000 clones, about 76% seen once; the top ten hold over 4%. As for this clone: Other DNA sequences in this specimen translate into the identical CDR3.

Sequencing was carried out using PBMCs. The chain joins TRBV9 to TRBJ1-2; 8 bases align to TRBD1. The sequence was collected from a young man in good health and CMV-seropositive. The CDR3 sequence: CASSVEGGGGQGASGYTF. The CDR3 nucleotides read TGTGCCAGCAGCGTAGAAGGAGGGGGAGGGCAGGGGGCATCTGGCTACACCTTC.